The text below deals with one T cell receptor beta chain. The antigen is unknown. This sample was taken from a study of beta chain features in type 1 diabetes. Study results and caveats: Shortening of TCRB CDR3s, moderate but significant, appeared in all four CD4+ subsets of Type 1 diabetes patients.

Germline CDR1 is SNHLY and CDR2 is FYNNEI. Trimming removed 5 bases from V and 4 bases from J, with 6 bases in between. The CDR3 has 11 residues. The entirety of the isolated RNA underwent reverse transcription, so expressed TCRB transcripts were sequenced. The data were produced by immunoSEQ multiplex PCR, yet TCRdb's version contains in-frame clones alone and is incomplete. The sample comprises under 150,000 clones, approximately 9% of which are singletons, and 0.75% rests with the top ten. The specimen was central memory CD4+ T cells from blood. This TCR was recovered from a man in his thirties or forties with type 1 diabetes. This chain connects TRBV2 to TRBJ2-7; D gene unclear. The chain's CDR3 is CASSYFYEQYF. Here the CDR3 DNA reads TGTGCCAGCAGTTATTTTTACGAGCAGTACTTC. The full variable domain, rest sourced from reference TRBV2 and TRBJ2-7, is EPEVTQTPSHQVTQMGQEVILRCVPISNHLYFYWYRQILGQKVEFLVSFYNNEISEKSEIFDDQFSVERPDGSNFTLKIRSTKLEDSAMYFCASSYFYEQYFGPGTRLTVT.